Described below is a single T cell receptor beta chain sequence and its context. TCRdb's table, derived via immunoSEQ multiplex PCR, lists solely in-frame clones and lacks some. The sample consists of 55,000 or so clones, more than 80% of them appearing once. Germline V gives CDR1 SNHLY, CDR2 FYNNEI. The CDR3 is made up of 15 amino acids. V lost 5 bases, J lost 2 bases, and 4 bases stayed unmatched. This sample is part of a study of T cell changes during pregnancy in multiple sclerosis. The gene calls are TRBV2 and TRBJ1-3; 9 bases map to TRBD1. The TCR originated in a female donor with multiple sclerosis, enrolled in a pregnancy study. Sequencing used CD4+ T cells from peripheral blood mononuclear cells, obtained in the first trimester of pregnancy. CDR3 sequence (DNA): TGTGCCAGCAGTTACAGGGGGCTGGCTGGAAACACCATATATTTT. Translation: CASSYRGLAGNTIYF.